This T cell receptor (beta chain) derives from a study of T cell responses to AZD1222 COVID-19 vaccine. Repertoires were generated with immunoSEQ multiplex PCR, while TCRdb's copy carries only in-frame clones and drops some. The table shows about 100,000 clones, with around 87% occurring only once. Material: peripheral blood, obtained on day 0 of AZD1222 vaccination. This sequence originates from an adult in good health.

The CDR3 spells CAISSGWGYEQYF. CDR3 sequence (DNA): TGTGCCATCTCAAGCGGGTGGGGTTACGAGCAGTACTTC. J is TRBJ2-7 and V is TRBV10-3; D possibly corresponds to TRBD2 (6 bases). This CDR3 spans 13 amino acids. Trimming took 8 bases from V and 4 from J, leaving 15 bases between them. Germline V lookup: CDR1 ENHRY, CDR2 SYGVKD.